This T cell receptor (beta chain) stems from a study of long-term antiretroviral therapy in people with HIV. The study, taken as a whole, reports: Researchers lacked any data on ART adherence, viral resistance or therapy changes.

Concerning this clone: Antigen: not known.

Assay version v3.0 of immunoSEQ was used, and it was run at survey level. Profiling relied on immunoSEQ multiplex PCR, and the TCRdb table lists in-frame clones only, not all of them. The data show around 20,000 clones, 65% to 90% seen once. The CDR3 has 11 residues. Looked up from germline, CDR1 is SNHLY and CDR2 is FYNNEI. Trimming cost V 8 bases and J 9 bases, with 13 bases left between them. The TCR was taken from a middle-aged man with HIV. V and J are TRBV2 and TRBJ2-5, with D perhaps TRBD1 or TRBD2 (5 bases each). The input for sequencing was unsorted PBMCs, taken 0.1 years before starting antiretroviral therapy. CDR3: CASQGLGAQYF. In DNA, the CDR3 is TGTGCCAGCCAAGGCCTGGGGGCCCAGTACTTC.